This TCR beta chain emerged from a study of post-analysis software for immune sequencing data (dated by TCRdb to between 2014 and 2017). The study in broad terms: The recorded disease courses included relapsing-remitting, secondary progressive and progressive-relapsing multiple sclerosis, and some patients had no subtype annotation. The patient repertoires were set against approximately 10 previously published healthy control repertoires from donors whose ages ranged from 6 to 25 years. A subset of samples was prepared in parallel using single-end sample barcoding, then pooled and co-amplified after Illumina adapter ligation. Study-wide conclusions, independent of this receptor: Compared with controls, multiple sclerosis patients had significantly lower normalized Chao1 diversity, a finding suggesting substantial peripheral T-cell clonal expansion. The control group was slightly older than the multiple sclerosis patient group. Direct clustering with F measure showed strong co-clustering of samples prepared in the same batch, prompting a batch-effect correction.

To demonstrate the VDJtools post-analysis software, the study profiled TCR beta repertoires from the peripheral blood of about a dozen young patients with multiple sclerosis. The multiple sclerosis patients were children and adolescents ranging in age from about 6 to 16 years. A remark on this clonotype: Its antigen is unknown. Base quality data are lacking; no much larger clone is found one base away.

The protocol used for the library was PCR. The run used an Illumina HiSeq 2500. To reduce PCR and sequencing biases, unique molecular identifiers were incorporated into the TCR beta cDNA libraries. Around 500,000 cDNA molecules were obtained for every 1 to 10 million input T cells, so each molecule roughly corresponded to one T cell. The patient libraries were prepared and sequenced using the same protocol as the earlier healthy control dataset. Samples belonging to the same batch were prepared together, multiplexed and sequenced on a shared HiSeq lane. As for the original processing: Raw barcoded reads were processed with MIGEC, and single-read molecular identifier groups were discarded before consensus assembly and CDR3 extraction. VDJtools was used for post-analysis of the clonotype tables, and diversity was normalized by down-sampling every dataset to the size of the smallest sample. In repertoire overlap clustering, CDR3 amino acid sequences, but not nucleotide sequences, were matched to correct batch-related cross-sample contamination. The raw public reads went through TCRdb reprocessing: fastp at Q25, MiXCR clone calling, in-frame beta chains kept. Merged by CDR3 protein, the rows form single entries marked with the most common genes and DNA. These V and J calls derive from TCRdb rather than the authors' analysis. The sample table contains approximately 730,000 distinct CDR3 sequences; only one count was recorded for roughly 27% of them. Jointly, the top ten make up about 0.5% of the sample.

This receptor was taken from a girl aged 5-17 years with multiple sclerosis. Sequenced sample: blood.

CDR3 loop: CSADDRGLAGESYNEQFF. Read as DNA, the sequence is TGCAGTGCCGACGACAGGGGGCTAGCGGGAGAGTCCTACAATGAGCAGTTCTTC. The chain employs TRBV20-1 and TRBJ2-1; the D segment may tentatively be TRBD1 or TRBD2, each giving 10 matched bases. The V end loses 6 bases and the J end loses 1 base, and a stretch of 25 bases separates them. CDR1 DFQATT and CDR2 SNEGSKA were looked up in the germline V gene (reference sequence). There are 18 amino acids in the CDR3, from cysteine to phenylalanine inclusive. Of all the DNA, just the CDR3 is kept, 54 bases in frame from base 1.